This T cell receptor beta chain is from a study of blood T cell repertoires in COVID-19. Turning to the study itself: Samples came from the United States, Italy and Spain, spanning acute and convalescent COVID-19.

Original handling: Amplified reference gene primers provided the basis for estimating nucleated cell counts. The repertoire was sequenced with immunoSEQ multiplex PCR; TCRdb's copy has only in-frame clones and lacks some. For V, J and clone size, that table is used; D and trimming come from the DNA. The data hold roughly 84,000 clones, with just under 80% observed a single time. Per germline, CDR1 SGHRS and CDR2 YFSETQ. This CDR3 is 17 amino acids long. The ends were cut back, 1 base at V and 7 bases at J, with 18 bases in the middle. This sequence was found in a man aged 60 to 69 with COVID-19, enrolled during active disease. V usage is TRBV5-1 and J usage is TRBJ1-6, with a tentative D call TRBD1 (6 bases). The material sequenced was peripheral blood. The CDR3 DNA reads TGCGCCAGCAGCTTGTCGGCAGGGGCCCACCTAAATTCACCCCTCCACTTT. This translates into CASSLSAGAHLNSPLHF.